This T cell receptor beta chain was sequenced during a study of blood T cell repertoires in COVID-19. Overall study: COVID-19 samples collected from the United States, Italy and Spain covered acute and convalescent phases. The cDNA or gDNA used as material had been derived from T cells, B-cell-depleted T cells, or PBMCs.

Original processing notes: Scientists estimated how many nucleated cells there were by amplifying reference gene primers. Generated by immunoSEQ multiplex PCR, the TCRdb table keeps only in-frame clones and is missing some. V and J calls plus clone size are reproduced from that table; the DNA served to infer D and trimming. The table shows roughly 280,000 clones, with roughly 80% occurring only once. V was trimmed by 5 bases and J by 1 base, leaving 10 bases between them. Germline V gene data show CDR1 as SGHVS and CDR2 as FQNEAQ. The CDR3 length is 14 residues. The gene calls are TRBV7-8 and TRBJ2-3; no clear D gene. What was sequenced was peripheral blood. This clonotype was sampled from a man in his fifties or sixties who had recovered from COVID-19. The CDR3 DNA reads TGTGCCAGCAGCCCGCGTGTGGGCACAGATACGCAGTATTTT. The encoded protein is CASSPRVGTDTQYF.